This TCR beta chain was sequenced for a study of blood T cell repertoires in COVID-19. On the study more broadly: The analysed material was cDNA or gDNA that came from T cells, B-cell-depleted T cells, or PBMCs.

Per the authors' pipeline: It was from reference gene primer amplification that nucleated cell counts were estimated. Sequencing used immunoSEQ multiplex PCR; TCRdb keeps in-frame clones, though not all of them. V and J calls and clone size are copied from that table; D and trimming were computed from the DNA. The repertoire consists of 150,000 to 200,000 clones, with roughly 80% occurring once and the leading ten covering roughly 18%. The V segment lost 3 bases and the J segment 3 bases; nucleotides outside the gene matches: 5. This CDR3 has 13 residues. Looked up from germline, CDR1 is GTSNPN and CDR2 is SVGIG (reference sequence).

This chain joins TRBV30 and TRBJ2-7, with 7 bases lining up with TRBD1. The sequence was obtained from a woman aged 80 or older with acute or convalescent COVID-19. Sequences were obtained from peripheral blood. The CDR3 is CAWRSTGNYEQYF. The CDR3 DNA follows: TGTGCCTGGAGATCGACAGGGAACTACGAGCAGTACTTC.